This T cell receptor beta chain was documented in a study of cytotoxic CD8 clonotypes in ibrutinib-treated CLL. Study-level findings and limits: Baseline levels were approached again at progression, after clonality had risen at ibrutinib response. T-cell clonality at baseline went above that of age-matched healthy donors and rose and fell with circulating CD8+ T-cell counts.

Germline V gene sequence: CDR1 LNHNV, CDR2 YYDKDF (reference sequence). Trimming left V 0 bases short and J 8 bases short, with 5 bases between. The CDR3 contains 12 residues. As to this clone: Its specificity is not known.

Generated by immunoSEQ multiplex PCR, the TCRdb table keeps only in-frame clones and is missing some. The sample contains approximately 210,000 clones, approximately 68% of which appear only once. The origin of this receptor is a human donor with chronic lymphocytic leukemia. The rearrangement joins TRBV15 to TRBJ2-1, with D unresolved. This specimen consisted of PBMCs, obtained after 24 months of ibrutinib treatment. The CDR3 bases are TGTGCCACCAGCAGAGATAGAGATGAGCAGTTCTTC. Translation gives CATSRDRDEQFF.